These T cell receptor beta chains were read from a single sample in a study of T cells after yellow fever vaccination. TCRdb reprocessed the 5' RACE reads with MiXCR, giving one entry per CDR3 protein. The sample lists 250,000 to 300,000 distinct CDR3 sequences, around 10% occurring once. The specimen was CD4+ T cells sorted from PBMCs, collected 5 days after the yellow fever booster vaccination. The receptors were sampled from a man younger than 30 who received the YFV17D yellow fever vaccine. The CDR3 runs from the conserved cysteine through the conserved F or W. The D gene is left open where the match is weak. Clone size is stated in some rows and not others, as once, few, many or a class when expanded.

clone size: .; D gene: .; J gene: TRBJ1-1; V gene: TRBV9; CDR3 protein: CASSEGPYTGGLNTEAFF; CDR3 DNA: TGTGCCAGCAGCGAGGGACCCTACACGGGAGGATTGAACACTGAAGCTTTCTTT
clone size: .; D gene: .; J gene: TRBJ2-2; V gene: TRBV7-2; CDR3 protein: CASRPTVNTGELFF; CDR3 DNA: TGTGCCAGCAGACCGACAGTTAACACCGGGGAGCTGTTTTTT
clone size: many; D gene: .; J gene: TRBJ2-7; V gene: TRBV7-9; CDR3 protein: CASSFDGTYEQYF; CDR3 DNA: TGTGCCAGCAGCTTCGACGGAACCTACGAGCAGTACTTC
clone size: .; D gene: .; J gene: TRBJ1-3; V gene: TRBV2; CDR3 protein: CASNRQEVAGNTIYF; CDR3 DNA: TGTGCCAGCAACAGACAGGAGGTAGCTGGAAACACCATATATTTT
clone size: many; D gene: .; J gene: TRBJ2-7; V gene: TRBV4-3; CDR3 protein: CASSRTGLTSYEQYF; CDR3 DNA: TGCGCCAGCAGCCGAACGGGCCTCACCTCCTACGAGCAGTACTTC
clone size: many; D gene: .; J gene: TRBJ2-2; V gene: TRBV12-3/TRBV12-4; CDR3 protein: CASTNMGGGELFF; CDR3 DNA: TGTGCCAGCACCAACATGGGGGGCGGGGAGCTGTTTTTT
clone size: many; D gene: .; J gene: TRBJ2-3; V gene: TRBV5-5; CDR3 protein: CASSLGPAQYF; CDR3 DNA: TGTGCCAGCAGCTTGGGGCCGGCGCAGTATTTT
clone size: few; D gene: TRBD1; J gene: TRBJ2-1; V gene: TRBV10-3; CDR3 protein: CATTPGQGNEQFF; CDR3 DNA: TGTGCCACCACACCGGGACAGGGCAATGAGCAGTTCTTC
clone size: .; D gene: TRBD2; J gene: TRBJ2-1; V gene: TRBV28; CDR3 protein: CASSLMTSGGLEQFF; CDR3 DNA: TGTGCCAGCAGTTTAATGACTAGCGGGGGCTTGGAGCAGTTCTTC
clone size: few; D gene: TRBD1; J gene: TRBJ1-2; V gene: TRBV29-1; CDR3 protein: CSVEGDRGNYGYTF; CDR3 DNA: TGCAGCGTTGAAGGGGACAGGGGTAACTATGGCTACACCTTC
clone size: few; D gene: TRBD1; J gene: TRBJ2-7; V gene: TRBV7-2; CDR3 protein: CASSLWGQGQEQYF; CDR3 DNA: TGTGCCAGCAGCTTATGGGGACAGGGGCAAGAGCAGTACTTC
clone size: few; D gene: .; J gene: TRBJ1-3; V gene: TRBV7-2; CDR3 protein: CASSSEPGGNTIYF; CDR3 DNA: TGTGCCAGCAGCTCAGAGCCAGGCGGAAACACCATATATTTT
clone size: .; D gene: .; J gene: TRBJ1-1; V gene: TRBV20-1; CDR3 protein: CSGGGRRNTEAFF; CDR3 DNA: TGCAGCGGGGGTGGACGTCGAAACACTGAAGCTTTCTTT
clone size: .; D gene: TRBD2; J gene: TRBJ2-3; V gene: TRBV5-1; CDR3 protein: CASGAGGPTDTPYF; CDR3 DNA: TGCGCCAGCGGGGCGGGGGGGCCCACAGATACGCCGTATTTT
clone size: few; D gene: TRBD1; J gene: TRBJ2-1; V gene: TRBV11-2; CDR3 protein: CASSNRDRVLGRNEQFF; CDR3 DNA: TGTGCCAGCAGCAACCGGGACAGGGTATTGGGGCGCAATGAGCAGTTCTTC
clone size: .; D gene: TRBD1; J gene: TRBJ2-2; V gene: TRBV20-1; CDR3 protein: CSARDRGSTGELFF; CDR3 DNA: TGCAGTGCCCGGGACAGGGGGAGTACCGGGGAGCTGTTTTTT
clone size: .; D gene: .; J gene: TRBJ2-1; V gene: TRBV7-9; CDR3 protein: CASSLPGRYNEQFF; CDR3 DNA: TGTGCCAGCAGCTTACCGGGGCGCTACAATGAGCAGTTCTTC